Presented here are 9 T cell receptor beta chains from one specimen sequenced in a study of cytomegalovirus exposure and HLA in healthy donors. This PCR relied on a set of 60 Vbeta primers and 13 Jbeta primers. Sequencing was performed with immunoSEQ multiplex PCR; in TCRdb, only in-frame clones are kept and a portion is missing. The table lists nearly 110,000 clones, roughly 70% of them singletons. Material for sequencing was PBMCs. These TCRs come from a male donor in good health and CMV-seropositive.

V is TRBV11-3 and J is TRBJ2-1, with TRBD2 identical over 7 bases. Germline V gene lookup returns CDR1 SGHNT and CDR2 YENEEA. This CDR3 spans 16 amino acids. V trimming: 1 base; J trimming: 6 bases; junction bases outside the gene matches: 9. The CDR3 DNA follows: TGTGCCAGCAGCTTAGTCCGGCGGGAGTTTCGCAATGAGCAGTTCTTC. This codes for CASSLVRREFRNEQFF.

This chain connects TRBV5-1 to TRBJ2-7; weak D call: TRBD2 (6 bases). Trimming removed 4 bases at V and 2 bases at J, with 13 bases between. Germline V lookup: CDR1 SGHRS, CDR2 YFSETQ. This CDR3 has 14 amino acids. The CDR3 reads CASSPSSGTYEQYF. The CDR3 bases are TGCGCCAGCAGCCCAAGTAGCGGTACCTACGAGCAGTACTTC.

V is TRBV18 and J is TRBJ1-6; D not certain. The CDR3 sequence is 14 residues long. Germline lookup yields CDR1 KGHSH and CDR2 LQKENI. V lost 3 bases, J lost 5 bases, and 8 bases lay in between. CDR3 sequence reads: CASSPRGNNSPLHF. The CDR3 DNA reads TGTGCCAGCTCACCTCGGGGAAATAATTCACCCCTCCACTTT.

The sample holds one count of this clone. The chain employs TRBV11-2 and TRBJ2-7; 11 bases map to TRBD2. CDR1 is SGHAT, CDR2 FQNNGV, per germline. The CDR3 is 15 residues long. V dropped 3 bases and J dropped 4; count of bases not matched to a gene: 5. DNA for the CDR3: TGTGCCAGCAGCTTGGCTAGCGGGAGGTGGTACGAGCAGTACTTC. Its translation: CASSLASGRWYEQYF. Full variable domain (remainder filled in from reference TRBV11-2 and TRBJ2-7): EAGVAQSPRYKIIEKRQSVAFWCNPISGHATLYWYQQILGQGPKLLIQFQNNGVVDDSQLPKDRFSAERLKGVDSTLKIQPAKLEDSAVYLCASSLASGRWYEQYFGPGTRLTVT.

The chain is built from TRBV9 and TRBJ2-2, with 10 bases aligning to TRBD2. V gave up 0 bases and J gave up 6 bases; unmatched junction bases: 2. The CDR3 consists of 15 residues. Germline CDR1 SGDLS, CDR2 YYNGEE. The CDR3 loop is CASSVALAGAGELFF. DNA for the CDR3: TGTGCCAGCAGCGTAGCGCTAGCGGGGGCCGGGGAGCTGTTTTTT. The variable domain in full, with the rest retrieved from reference TRBV9 and TRBJ2-2, is DSGVTQTPKHLITATGQRVTLRCSPRSGDLSVYWYQQSLDQGLQFLIQYYNGEERAKGNILERFSAQQFPDLHSELNLSSLELGDSALYFCASSVALAGAGELFFGEGSRLTVL.

The chain carries TRBV30 and TRBJ1-2, with D hard to call. The V end lost 0 bases, the J end lost 8 bases, and 16 bases lay between the germline ends. Per the germline V gene, CDR1 is GTSNPN and CDR2 is SVGIG (reference sequence). The CDR3 is 14 residues long. The CDR3 DNA reads TGTGCCTGGAGTGTCACAGACCGCCGAGGGGGCTACACCTTC. Its translation: CAWSVTDRRGGYTF.

The V gene is TRBV7-8, the J gene TRBJ2-7; 7 positions match TRBD1. V lost 2 bases and J lost 0; bases outside the gene matches: 1. The CDR3 has 14 residues. The V gene's germline CDR1 is SGHVS and CDR2 FQNEAQ. The DNA for the CDR3 is TGTGCCAGCAGCTTACGGGACAGCTCCTACGAGCAGTACTTC. This translates into CASSLRDSSYEQYF. Supplemented by reference TRBV7-8 and TRBJ2-7, the full variable domain reads GAGVSQSPRYKVAKRGQDVALRCDPISGHVSLFWYQQALGQGPEFLTYFQNEAQLDKSGLPSDRFFAERPEGSVSTLKIQRTQQEDSAVYLCASSLRDSSYEQYFGPGTRLTVT.

V gene TRBV4-3 combines with J gene TRBJ2-7, with D maybe TRBD1 (6 bases). Trimming took off 4 bases at V and 0 bases at J, with 13 bases between the two ends. This CDR3 is built from 15 residues. The germline V gene encodes CDR1 LGHNA and CDR2 YSLEER. CDR3 in amino acids: CASSLGTLYSYEQYF. CDR3 DNA: TGCGCCAGCAGCCTAGGGACATTATACTCCTACGAGCAGTACTTC.

The J gene is TRBJ2-7, the V gene TRBV11-2, with 7 bases lining up with TRBD2. The trim removed 5 bases at V and 9 bases at J, leaving 10 bases unmatched. Germline V CDR1 and CDR2: SGHAT, FQNNGV. CDR3 length equals 13 residues. This chain's CDR3 is CASSLGGVPVQYF. The CDR3 nucleotides read TGTGCCAGCAGCCTGGGGGGGGTTCCGGTGCAGTACTTC.